A single sample gave rise to the 32 T cell receptor beta chains below, sequenced in a study of cytomegalovirus exposure and HLA in healthy donors. Primers: 60 Vbeta forward and 13 Jbeta reverse. Sequencing was performed with immunoSEQ multiplex PCR; in TCRdb, only in-frame clones are kept and a portion is missing. This sample has over 110,000 clones; approximately 80% occur once, and the top ten carry 1% to 1.5%. The specimen was PBMCs. These receptors were obtained from a male donor in good health and CMV-seropositive.

The V gene is TRBV19, the J gene TRBJ1-5, with TRBD1 as a possible D gene (6 bases). Germline-derived CDR1 and CDR2 are LNHDA and SQIVND (reference sequence). The ends were cut back, 7 bases at V and 6 bases at J, with 13 bases in the middle. The CDR3 totals 13 residues. The CDR3 DNA follows: TGTGCCAGTATAGGGCAGGGGACTCAGCCCCAGCATTTT. Protein: CASIGQGTQPQHF.

The chain links TRBV7-3 to TRBJ1-2; 7 bases agree with TRBD1. The germline V gene has CDR1 SGHTA and CDR2 FQGTGA. The CDR3 spans 15 residues. J was trimmed by 6 bases and V by 5 bases; bases with no gene match: 12. CDR3 amino acids: CASSLSRDSYDGYTF. The CDR3 coding sequence is TGTGCCAGCAGCCTTAGCCGGGACAGCTACGATGGCTACACCTTC.

The V and J genes are TRBV28 and TRBJ2-3; TRBD2 matches at 7 bases. The germline V gene has CDR1 MDHEN and CDR2 SYDVKM. The CDR3 length is 15 residues. The J segment lost 4 bases and the V segment lost 2 bases, leaving 6 bases of the junction unmatched. CDR3 nucleotides: TGTGCCAGCAGTTTAGCGGGAGTGTGGGCAGATACGCAGTATTTT. Its protein is CASSLAGVWADTQYF.

V usage is TRBV7-6 and J usage is TRBJ2-5; TRBD1 might be the D (5 bases). V shed 6 bases and J shed 0 bases, with 11 bases lying between them. Germline-derived CDR1 and CDR2 are SGHVS and FNYEAQ. CDR3 size: 14 residues. The CDR3 loop reads CASSFQGYQETQYF. The CDR3 DNA sequence: TGTGCCAGCAGTTTCCAGGGATACCAAGAGACCCAGTACTTC.

The chain combines TRBV4-1 with TRBJ2-5, with TRBD2 matching 12 bases. The V and J ends lost 4 bases and 4 bases, in that order; junction bases with no gene match: 13. There are 18 residues in the CDR3. Germline lookup yields CDR1 MGHRA and CDR2 YSYEKL. CDR3 in amino acids: CASSLSTSGGPGIETQYF. CDR3 DNA sequence: TGCGCCAGCAGCCTCTCCACTAGCGGGGGGCCAGGGATAGAGACCCAGTACTTC.

The rearrangement links TRBV28 to TRBJ2-7, with a weak D call TRBD2 (5 bases). The CDR3 is 14 amino acids. With 3 bases removed from V and 5 bases from J, the gap between germline ends came to 14 bases. CDR1 and CDR2 (germline): MDHEN, SYDVKM. In DNA form, the CDR3 reads TGTGCCAGCAGTTTGGGGAGTGTACCTGACGAGCAGTACTTC. This encodes CASSLGSVPDEQYF.

The chain is built from TRBV14 and TRBJ2-7; TRBD2 agrees at 8 bases. Per germline, CDR1 SGHDN and CDR2 FVKESK. The junction had 8 bases not matched to a gene; V was cut back by 1 base and J by 0 bases. The CDR3 totals 17 residues. CDR3 protein: CASSQGLGAGVSYEQYF. The CDR3 DNA follows: TGTGCCAGCAGCCAAGGTTTGGGAGCGGGAGTCTCCTACGAGCAGTACTTC.

The chain employs TRBV29-1 and TRBJ2-3, with TRBD2 as a possible D gene (5 bases). Germline V gene sequence: CDR1 SQVTM, CDR2 ANQGSEA. Trimming took 2 bases from V and 2 from J, leaving 20 bases between them. The CDR3 is 17 residues long. CDR3 protein: CSVEIRRASEYTDTQYF. Written as DNA, the CDR3 is TGCAGCGTTGAAATCAGGCGGGCCTCGGAATACACAGATACGCAGTATTTT.

This clone rates as medium-sized. CDR3 coding DNA: TGCGCCAGCAGCCAAGGGACTAGCAGCTCTGGGGCCAACGTCCTGACTTTC. The encoded protein is CASSQGTSSSGANVLTF. The rearrangement joins TRBV4-3 to TRBJ2-6; the match to TRBD2 covers 8 bases. The CDR3 runs 17 residues. J was trimmed by 0 bases and V by 1 base; bases with no gene match: 2. Germline CDR1 is LGHNA and CDR2 is YSLEER.

The rearrangement joins TRBV11-2 to TRBJ2-5; possible D gene TRBD2, 6 bases. V was pared by 1 base and J by 3 bases, with 12 bases between. Germline CDR1 is SGHAT and CDR2 is FQNNGV. CDR3 length: 15 amino acids. The CDR3, as DNA: TGTGCCAGCAGCTTAGGGCCGGGACTTAAAGAGACCCAGTACTTC. Translated, it gives CASSLGPGLKETQYF.

This chain uses TRBV19 with TRBJ2-7; no clear D. The CDR3 consists of 15 residues. Germline CDR1 and CDR2: LNHDA and SQIVND (reference sequence). V was clipped by 3 bases and J by 0 bases, with 12 bases between them. CDR3 sequence (DNA): TGTGCCAGTAGTATCGCGGTCGGTAGCTCCTACGAGCAGTACTTC. Its translation is CASSIAVGSSYEQYF.

This rearrangement joins TRBV19 to TRBJ1-5; 7 nucleotides match TRBD1. The V and J ends lost 0 bases and 10 bases, in that order; junction bases with no gene match: 3. The CDR3 loop spans 13 amino acids. Germline V gives CDR1 LNHDA, CDR2 SQIVND (reference sequence). CDR3 protein: CASSIDDRAPQHF. The CDR3 bases are TGTGCCAGTAGTATAGATGACAGGGCACCCCAGCATTTT.

There are a few counts of this clone. CDR3 in amino acids: CSASEGREQYF. The CDR3 nucleotides are TGCAGTGCCTCGGAGGGGAGGGAGCAGTACTTC. The genes are TRBV20-1 and TRBJ2-7, with D tentatively TRBD2 (6 bases). V lost 6 bases to trimming and J lost 7 bases, with 13 bases between them. Germline lookup yields CDR1 DFQATT and CDR2 SNEGSKA (reference sequence). CDR3 length: 11 amino acids.

CDR3 residues: CASSEIAGVETQYF. CDR3 in DNA: TGTGCCAGCAGTGAGATTGCGGGTGTCGAGACCCAGTACTTC. V is TRBV6-5 and J is TRBJ2-5; D is possibly TRBD2 (5 bases). V was pared by 5 bases and J by 5 bases, with 15 bases between. This CDR3 has 14 residues. CDR1 MNHEY and CDR2 SVGAGI come from the germline V gene.

This sequence joins TRBV10-3 and TRBJ2-5, with D hard to call. Looked up from germline, CDR1 is ENHRY and CDR2 is SYGVKD. V shed 0 bases and J shed 5 bases, with 13 bases lying between them. This CDR3 comprises 15 residues. The CDR3: CAISESMGPRETQYF. The CDR3 bases are TGTGCCATCAGTGAGTCGATGGGTCCTAGGGAGACCCAGTACTTC.

This clone was counted between two and nine times. The chain carries TRBV30 and TRBJ1-1; D gene uncertain. This CDR3 is built from 14 residues. CDR1 is GTSNPN, CDR2 SVGIG, per germline (reference sequence). Trimming took 0 bases from V and 4 from J, leaving 12 bases between them. For the CDR3, the DNA is TGTGCCTGGAGTGTCGGCCTGGAGGGCACTGAAGCTTTCTTT. Protein product: CAWSVGLEGTEAFF.

The V gene is TRBV5-1, the J gene TRBJ1-1, with a weak D call TRBD1 (5 bases). From germline, CDR1 is SGHRS and CDR2 YFSETQ. With 0 bases removed from V and 4 bases from J, the gap between germline ends came to 10 bases. The CDR3 loop spans 14 amino acids. The CDR3 DNA is TGCGCCAGCAGCTTGGGAATGGGGCTCACTGAAGCTTTCTTT. It specifies CASSLGMGLTEAFF. The full variable domain, rest sourced from reference TRBV5-1 and TRBJ1-1, is KAGVTQTPRYLIKTRGQQVTLSCSPISGHRSVSWYQQTPGQGLQFLFEYFSETQRNKGNFPGRFSGRQFSNSRSEMNVSTLELGDSALYLCASSLGMGLTEAFFGQGTRLTVV.

This chain uses TRBV7-8 with TRBJ2-7; 14 nucleotides align to TRBD2. Germline V CDR1 and CDR2: SGHVS, FQNEAQ. This CDR3 has 16 amino acids. J was trimmed by 0 bases and V by 5 bases; bases with no gene match: 3. CDR3 amino acids: CASSPGTSGSSYEQYF. The CDR3 DNA follows: TGTGCCAGCAGCCCAGGGACTAGCGGGAGCTCCTACGAGCAGTACTTC.

The V gene is TRBV7-3, the J gene TRBJ2-7; the D gene is possibly TRBD2 (9 bases). The V end lost 1 base, the J end lost 5 bases, and 24 bases lay between the germline ends. The germline V gene encodes CDR1 SGHTA and CDR2 FQGTGA. This CDR3 is built from 18 residues. This chain's CDR3 is CASSLIGQGGGGYDEQYF. CDR3 bases: TGTGCCAGCAGCTTAATAGGACAGGGCGGGGGGGGTTACGACGAGCAGTACTTC.

The chain couples TRBV7-3 to TRBJ2-6; TRBD1 aligns across 8 bases. The CDR3 is 17 residues long. CDR1 and CDR2 from the germline V gene are SGHTA and FQGTGA. V was clipped by 2 bases and J by 0 bases; unmatched bases: 3. CDR3 sequence (DNA): TGTGCCAGCAGCTTAGGCAGGGGGCTCTCTGGGGCCAACGTCCTGACTTTC. Translated, it gives CASSLGRGLSGANVLTF.

The J gene is TRBJ2-1, the V gene TRBV27; 11 nucleotides match TRBD2. The CDR3 has 18 amino acids. Unmatched junction bases numbered 9, after V lost 5 bases and J lost 0 bases. Germline V CDR1 and CDR2: MNHEY, SMNVEV (reference sequence). Written as DNA, the CDR3 is TGTGCCAGCAGTCCCGGGACTAGCGGTATTCACTCCTACAATGAGCAGTTCTTC. This sequence encodes CASSPGTSGIHSYNEQFF.

This clone showed up just a few times. At one boundary the junction diverges from the germline segment, which might be a read error. Distinct nucleotide sequences in the sample also encode this CDR3. The chain recombines TRBV7-3 with TRBJ2-1; 8 nucleotides agree with TRBD1. The CDR3 totals 15 residues. The germline V gene encodes CDR1 SGHTA and CDR2 FQGTGA. CDR3 sequence (DNA): TGTGCCAGCAGCCTAACGGGACAGGTGAACAATGAGCAGTTCTTC. Its translation: CASSLTGQVNNEQFF.

The chain recombines TRBV11-2 with TRBJ1-1; 12 nucleotides agree with TRBD1. V was clipped by 5 bases and J by 4 bases; unmatched bases: 14. Germline V lookup: CDR1 SGHAT, CDR2 FQNNGV. The CDR3 has 18 residues. The CDR3 DNA reads as TGTGCCAGCAGCCCAGTTGCTGGGACAGGGGGCGCGGGCACTGAAGCTTTCTTT. Amino acids: CASSPVAGTGGAGTEAFF.

This chain links TRBV6-5 with TRBJ1-1; D is perhaps TRBD1 (5 bases). Trimming shortened V by 7 bases and J by 3 bases, and 6 bases separated the two germline ends. CDR3 length: 11 residues. Germline V gene sequence: CDR1 MNHEY, CDR2 SVGAGI. The CDR3 nucleotides read TGTGCCAGCATAGGGGACACTGAAGCTTTCTTT. Amino acids: CASIGDTEAFF.

Written as DNA, the CDR3 is TGTGCCAGCAGTGAGGGGACTAGCTTGTACGAGCAGTACTTC. It specifies CASSEGTSLYEQYF. This rearrangement joins TRBV2 to TRBJ2-7; 9 bases agree with TRBD2. The CDR3 covers 14 residues. Unmatched junction bases numbered 4, after V lost 3 bases and J lost 4 bases. Germline V gene lookup returns CDR1 SNHLY and CDR2 FYNNEI.

The V gene is TRBV27, the J gene TRBJ1-1, with 7 bases lining up with TRBD1. Looked up from germline, CDR1 is MNHEY and CDR2 is SMNVEV (reference sequence). The length of the CDR3 is 15 residues. The junction had 12 bases not matched to a gene; V was cut back by 6 bases and J by 5 bases. CDR3 DNA: TGTGCCAGCAGCCCAAATACAGGGGTTGGTACTGAAGCTTTCTTT. Encoded protein: CASSPNTGVGTEAFF.

The rearrangement joins TRBV27 to TRBJ2-7; 11 positions match TRBD2. The J segment lost 2 bases and the V segment lost 5 bases, leaving 5 bases of the junction unmatched. The CDR3 spans 15 residues. Germline CDR1 and CDR2: MNHEY and SMNVEV (reference sequence). In DNA, the CDR3 is TGTGCCAGCAGTCTGGGGACTAGCGGAACCTACGAGCAGTACTTC. This codes for CASSLGTSGTYEQYF.

The genes are TRBV2 and TRBJ2-7, with D tentatively TRBD2 (6 bases). V gave up 7 bases and J gave up 4 bases, with 17 bases separating them. The CDR3 covers 14 residues. Germline V gene data show CDR1 as SNHLY and CDR2 as FYNNEI. This chain's CDR3 is CASTLFGGSYEQYF. DNA for the CDR3: TGTGCCAGCACCCTCTTCGGGGGAAGTTACGAGCAGTACTTC.

This chain uses TRBV27 with TRBJ1-1, with TRBD1 matching 8 bases. The trim removed 10 bases at V and 1 base at J, leaving 8 bases unmatched. CDR1 is MNHEY and CDR2 is SMNVEV in the germline V gene (reference sequence). The CDR3 loop spans 14 amino acids. The CDR3 bases are TGTGCCACAATAAGGGACAGGTCGAACACTGAAGCTTTCTTT. The encoded protein is CATIRDRSNTEAFF.

The chain combines TRBV7-9 with TRBJ2-7, with D maybe TRBD1 (6 bases). Germline V gives CDR1 SEHNR, CDR2 FQNEAQ (reference sequence). V was trimmed by 2 bases and J by 2 bases, leaving 22 bases between them. The CDR3 sequence is 18 residues long. In DNA form, the CDR3 reads TGTGCCAGCAGCTTAAGTAGTAGAGGACGGGACATCGCCTACGAGCAGTACTTC. Translation gives CASSLSSRGRDIAYEQYF.

This chain uses TRBV11-3 with TRBJ1-1, with D maybe TRBD1 (6 bases). The CDR3 has 13 amino acids. The ends were cut back, 0 bases at V and 4 bases at J, with 6 bases in the middle. Looked up from germline, CDR1 is SGHNT and CDR2 is YENEEA. In DNA form, the CDR3 reads TGTGCCAGCAGCTTAGAGGACAGCACTGAAGCTTTCTTT. It specifies CASSLEDSTEAFF.

The V and J genes are TRBV19 and TRBJ2-1; TRBD2 agrees at 7 bases. The CDR3 sequence is 17 residues long. V lost 1 base, J lost 0 bases, and 6 bases stayed unmatched. The V gene's germline CDR1 is LNHDA and CDR2 SQIVND (reference sequence). CDR3 coding DNA: TGTGCCAGTAGTATAGGGCTAGCGGTGAGCTCCTACAATGAGCAGTTCTTC. As protein: CASSIGLAVSSYNEQFF. The variable domain in full, with the rest retrieved from reference TRBV19 and TRBJ2-1, is DGGITQSPKYLFRKEGQNVTLSCEQNLNHDAMYWYRQDPGQGLRLIYYSQIVNDFQKGDIAEGYSVSREKKESFPLTVTSAQKNPTAFYLCASSIGLAVSSYNEQFFGPGTRLTVL.